This T cell receptor (beta chain) was retrieved from a study of regulatory T cells in long-lasting Graves disease (dated by TCRdb to the early 2020s). About the investigation overall: In the newly diagnosed Graves' disease group, patients had been taking antithyroid drugs for less than 3 months. Peripheral blood TCR sequencing and RNA sequencing compared persistent Graves' disease patients with newly diagnosed Graves' disease patients. The study was conducted in China and was registered as a clinical trial. A total of about 33 samples underwent TCR sequencing: about 13 from persistent and roughly 20 from newly diagnosed Graves' disease patients. The full study reports these points: Compared with newly diagnosed patients, persistent Graves' disease patients had lower TCR Shannon entropy and fewer highly expanded clones, which suggests clonal expansion. The small sample size was acknowledged by the authors as a limitation that may reduce accuracy. TRBV28, TRBJ1-2 and TRBJ2-5 were preferentially used in persistent disease, while TRBV20-1 and TRBJ2-1 were favored in newly diagnosed disease. A larger number of public clonotypes was shared among persistent patients (fewer than 3,000) than among newly diagnosed patients (over 850). Sequencing and analysis were restricted to the TCR beta chain. Because the primary lesion, thyroid tissue, could not be accessed, the study looked at peripheral blood alone.

Including cysteine and phenylalanine, the CDR3 has 17 amino acids. Only the CDR3 portion is preserved as DNA: 51 bases, with reading frame beginning at the first base. V was cut back by 6 bases and J by 0 bases, leaving a gap of 18 bases between them. This clonotype was found many times. The target of this receptor is not known. No base quality information exists; no much larger clone differs at one position. Receptors were amplified or captured by multiplex PCR. TCRdb lists the instrument as Illumina HiSeq 4000. To build TCR beta libraries, CDR3 regions were amplified by Arm-PCR using iRepertoire HTBI primers. PCR products were gel purified before sequencing. The paper's processing steps were these. A total of 62 TRBV and about 13 TRBJ segments were identified across samples and were used for gene usage analysis of CDR3 amino acid clonotypes. COPE and FqMerger were used to merge filtered high-quality paired reads into contigs. BLAST was used to align contigs to IMGT TRBV, TRBD and TRBJ reference genes, and CDR3 was defined according to IMGT. Clonotypes above 0.1% frequency were classified as highly expanded clones. Repertoire diversity was measured by Shannon entropy, and V-J evenness by the Gini coefficient. Public clonotypes were defined as clonotypes shared by more than one individual. TCRdb reworked the public reads: Q25 trimming with fastp, MiXCR clone assembly, productive beta chains retained. Entries that share a CDR3 protein sequence are merged under the most common genes and DNA. TCRdb, not the authors, supplied the V and J calls. This sample holds more than 450,000 distinct CDR3 sequences; approximately 12% were observed only once. The top ten clones comprise almost 9% of the sample.

The meaning of the sample's time point label: newly diagnosed GD, antithyroid drugs for less than 3 months. RNA was extracted from PBMCs in TRIzol for both TCR sequencing and RNA sequencing. The diagnosis of Graves' disease followed American Thyroid Association guidelines. Patients were recruited from an endocrinology department in Xi'an, China. Each patient gave around 9 milliliters of peripheral blood, collected in an EDTA anticoagulant tube. PBMCs were isolated by Ficoll Paque Plus density gradient separation without further T cell sorting. An Agilent 2100 Bioanalyzer and agarose gel were used to check RNA quality, while a NanoDrop 2000 measured RNA concentration. Another study also made use of these data, one on T cells in Graves' hyperthyroidism and ophthalmopathy. As noted in the second study: Stable Graves' hyperthyroidism was defined as the absence of progression to ophthalmopathy over 18 months of follow-up. Hyperthyroidism patients were newly diagnosed, had a disease duration of under 2 months, and were aged 18 to 65 years. Patients with uncontrolled infections, other autoimmune diseases, pregnancy or lactation were excluded. Clinical symptoms, serum thyroxine and TRAb, thyroid ultrasound, and orbital computed tomography formed the basis for the diagnoses. The first round of RT-PCR for the TCR CDR3 was performed with the HTBI primer set and the Qiagen OneStep RT-PCR kit. Most expanded thyroid clonotypes (frequency above 0.001) were also detected in blood, suggesting blood repertoires may reflect thyroid immune responses. In cross-validation, a model built on a 13 V-J signature told ophthalmopathy apart from stable hyperthyroidism with under 90% sensitivity and approximately 81% specificity, and in testing the same model reached 80%/75%. In validation, the model predicted progression to ophthalmopathy with over 65% sensitivity and over 72% specificity, a median of 6.5 months before onset. TCR V-J signatures able to tell the groups apart were searched for in a discovery cohort of more than 90 patients, of whom around 43 had Graves' ophthalmopathy and 57 had stable Graves' hyperthyroidism. Whether ophthalmopathy could be predicted prospectively was tested in an independent validation cohort made up of some 20 hyperthyroidism patients plus 17 patients who later progressed to ophthalmopathy. The 100 discovery patients were randomly divided into training and test sets at a 7:3 ratio. In over five Graves' hyperthyroidism patients, the study also compared T-cell repertoires from thyroid tissue with T-cell repertoires from blood. After blood sampling, hyperthyroidism patients were treated with methimazole at a starting dose of 30 mg daily, and ophthalmopathy patients were treated with high-dose intravenous methylprednisolone. Libraries were constructed in a second round of multiplex PCR, after which size selection and purification were performed. Sequencing of the libraries was done on an Illumina HiSeq2000 using paired-end 100 bp reads. SOAPnuke was used to process the raw data, with reads discarded if the reads contained adapters or uncalled bases, had a mean Phred below 15, or lacked an exact constant-primer or identifier match. High-quality paired reads were merged using COPE v1.2.5, and each unique nucleotide sequence was defined as a clonotype. Clonotypes were aligned to IMGT TRBV, TRBD and TRBJ reference segments using MiTCR v1.1. The analysis was restricted to V-J combinations with a frequency above 0.0001, which together covered roughly 99% of the repertoires. The TCS score was defined as the ratio of F50 (clonal expansion) to E x V (chaos), calculated using BLOSUM62-based TCRdist between CDR3 peptides within each V-J. Welch's t-statistics and random forest reduced around 550 V-J features to some 14, which were used in a naive Bayes classifier (R e1071). No statistical method was used to fix the sample size in advance, and group allocation was not hidden from the investigators. According to the paper, TCR Vbeta CDR3 sequencing was carried out on roughly 130 peripheral blood samples, which came from fewer than 50 ophthalmopathy, around 75 hyperthyroidism and about 17 progressor patients.

This sequence originates from a woman in her 30s with Graves disease. Donor details come from another sample of the same person, matched by shared clones. This specimen consisted of peripheral blood mononuclear cells (PBMCs), obtained at new diagnosis, from a patient treated with antithyroid drugs. The V and J genes are TRBV12-3 or TRBV12-4 and TRBJ1-3, with a weak D call of TRBD1 (6 bases match). The DNA reads TGTGCCAGCAGAAACAACAGGGATCAGGGCTCTGGAAACACCATATATTTT. This gives the protein CASRNNRDQGSGNTIYF.